This T cell receptor beta chain comes out of a study of control samples from healthy donors and cancer patients. The CDR3 is made up of 13 amino acids. The germline V gene has CDR1 MGHDK and CDR2 SYGVNS. V shed 6 bases and J shed 1 base, with 8 bases lying between them. TCRdb's copy holds only in-frame clones and misses some; the assay was immunoSEQ multiplex PCR. The sample records around 140,000 clones, approximately 90% being singletons. The sequencing sample was made of blood. J is TRBJ2-3 and V is TRBV25-1; D remains ambiguous. The TCR comes from a woman in her forties or fifties in good health. The CDR3 reads CASRFTGTDTQYF. Written as DNA, the CDR3 is TGTGCCAGCAGATTCACTGGCACAGATACGCAGTATTTT.